The present T cell receptor beta chain was sequenced within a study of blood T cell repertoires in COVID-19. Study overall: Specimens from acute and convalescent COVID-19 originated in the United States, Italy and Spain. The analysed material was cDNA or gDNA that came from T cells, B-cell-depleted T cells, or PBMCs.

In the source study's methods: Nucleated cell number was recorded as an estimate derived from reference gene primer amplification. Profiling relied on immunoSEQ multiplex PCR, and the TCRdb table lists in-frame clones only, not all of them. D and trimming come from the DNA, and the V and J calls and clone size come from that table. The sample shows about 250,000 clones, approximately 88% of them seen only once. The clonotype was recovered from a man aged 35 to 55 with acute or convalescent COVID-19. Sequencing was carried out using peripheral blood.

CDR3 in amino acids: CASRPSGIISYEQYF. The CDR3 DNA is TGTGCCAGCAGACCCAGCGGGATAATAAGCTACGAGCAGTACTTC. The chain uses TRBV27 and TRBJ2-7, with TRBD2 matching over 7 bases. The CDR3 consists of 15 residues. The V gene's germline CDR1 is MNHEY and CDR2 SMNVEV (reference sequence). After removal of 6 bases from V and 3 bases from J, the junction contained 11 bases not matched to a gene.